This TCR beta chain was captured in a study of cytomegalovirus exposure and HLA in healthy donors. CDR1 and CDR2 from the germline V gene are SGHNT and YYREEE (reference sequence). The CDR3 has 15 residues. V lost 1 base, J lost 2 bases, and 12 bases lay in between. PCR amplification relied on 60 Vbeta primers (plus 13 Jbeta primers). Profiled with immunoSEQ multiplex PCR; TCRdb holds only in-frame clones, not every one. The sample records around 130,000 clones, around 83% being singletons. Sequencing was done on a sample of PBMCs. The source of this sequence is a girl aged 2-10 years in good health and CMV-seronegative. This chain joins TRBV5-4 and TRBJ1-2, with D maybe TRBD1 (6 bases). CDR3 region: CASSLRRTANYGYTF. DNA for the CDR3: TGTGCCAGCAGCTTGAGGAGGACAGCCAACTATGGCTACACCTTC.